These T cell receptor beta chains were read from a single sample in a study of blood T cell repertoires in COVID-19. Clones were read by immunoSEQ multiplex PCR, and TCRdb kept only the in-frame ones, dropping some. The table records about 380,000 clones, 70% to 90% of them present only once. What was sequenced was PBMCs or T cells enriched from blood (not recorded which). These receptors originate from a young man who had recovered from COVID-19. The CDR3 runs from the conserved cysteine through the conserved F or W. D genes are given only for firm matches. Rows give clone size only sometimes, using once, few, many, or a class for an expanded clone.

j_call	v_call	d_call	clone_size	cdr3_aa	cdr3_nt
TRBJ1-4	TRBV6-5	-	-	CASSYSKGGSEKLFF	TGTGCCAGCAGTTACTCGAAGGGAGGCAGCGAAAAACTGTTTTTT
TRBJ2-3	TRBV9	-	-	CASSVAGQAPDTQYF	TGTGCCAGCAGCGTAGCCGGCCAGGCCCCAGATACGCAGTATTTT
TRBJ1-1	TRBV19	TRBD1	-	CASRTGGFMNTEAFF	TGTGCTTCACGGACAGGAGGGTTCATGAACACTGAAGCTTTCTTT
TRBJ1-2	TRBV6-5	TRBD1	-	CASSQQGAANYGYTF	TGTGCCAGCAGTCAACAGGGGGCCGCTAACTATGGCTACACCTTC
TRBJ2-5	TRBV11-3	-	-	CASSRGLGETQYF	TGTGCCAGCAGCCGAGGGTTAGGAGAGACCCAGTACTTC
TRBJ2-2	TRBV4-1	-	-	CASSRNRQYGELFF	TGCGCCAGCAGCCGAAATCGACAATACGGGGAGCTGTTTTTT
TRBJ2-3	TRBV3-1/TRBV3-2	-	-	CASSPPWKTAAGDTQYF	TGTGCCAGCAGCCCCCCTTGGAAGACTGCGGCGGGAGATACGCAGTATTTT
TRBJ2-2	TRBV9	TRBD1	-	CATGQGYTGELFF	TGTGCCACAGGACAGGGATACACCGGGGAGCTGTTTTTT
TRBJ2-1	TRBV19	TRBD2	-	CATGPGSGGVYEQFF	TGTGCCACTGGTCCTGGTAGCGGGGGTGTCTATGAGCAGTTCTTC
TRBJ1-2	TRBV6-6	TRBD1	-	CASSPQGDYGYTF	TGTGCCAGCAGTCCGCAGGGGGACTATGGCTACACCTTC
TRBJ1-1	TRBV2	-	-	CASRGDRRGAFF	TGTGCCAGCCGAGGTGACAGGCGCGGAGCTTTCTTT
TRBJ2-1	TRBV24-1	TRBD2	-	CATSDGTNEQFF	TGTGCCACCAGTGACGGGACTAACGAGCAGTTCTTC
TRBJ1-5	TRBV18	-	once	CASSDSSNQPQHF	TGTGCCAGCTCAGACAGTAGCAATCAGCCCCAGCATTTT
TRBJ1-2	TRBV7-6	-	-	CASSSLEYGYTF	TGTGCCAGCAGCTCATTAGAGTATGGCTACACCTTC
TRBJ1-3	TRBV30	-	once	CAWRRGNWDTIYF	TGTGCCTGGCGGAGGGGAAACTGGGACACCATATATTTT
TRBJ2-3	TRBV5-1	TRBD2	few	CASSPGLDRVDTQYF	TGCGCCAGCAGCCCAGGACTAGATAGGGTAGATACGCAGTATTTT
TRBJ1-5	TRBV6-5	TRBD1	-	CASTVEDREIWPQHF	TGTGCCAGCACAGTAGAGGACAGGGAGATTTGGCCCCAGCATTTT
TRBJ1-5	TRBV21-1	-	-	CASSKHLTGVDQPQHF	TGTGCCAGCAGCAAGCACCTAACAGGGGTGGATCAGCCCCAGCATTTT
TRBJ2-2	TRBV19	-	-	CASSSPGQGTGELFF	TGTGCCAGCTCCAGTCCGGGGCAGGGGACCGGGGAGCTGTTTTTT
TRBJ2-5	TRBV7-6	TRBD1	-	CASSYGQGGPETQYF	TGTGCCAGCAGCTACGGACAGGGGGGACCAGAGACCCAGTACTTC
TRBJ1-1	TRBV18	-	-	CASSRQTMNTEAFF	TGTGCCAGCTCACGGCAAACCATGAACACTGAAGCTTTCTTT
TRBJ2-7	TRBV5-1	-	-	CASSSRGLLYEQYF	TGCGCCAGCAGCTCACGGGGACTGCTCTACGAGCAGTACTTC
TRBJ1-1	TRBV11-2	-	-	CASSLGVGTEAFF	TGTGCCAGCAGCCTCGGAGTAGGCACTGAAGCTTTCTTT
TRBJ2-7	TRBV14	TRBD1	-	CASSQLWTGRAYEQYF	TGTGCCAGCAGCCAACTTTGGACAGGGCGCGCCTACGAGCAGTACTTC
TRBJ2-5	TRBV7-2	-	few	CASSFLTREETQYF	TGTGCCAGCAGCTTTCTGACTAGGGAAGAGACCCAGTACTTC
TRBJ2-5	TRBV19	TRBD2	-	CASSSISGGRETQYF	TGTGCCAGTAGTTCAATTAGCGGGGGGCGGGAGACCCAGTACTTC
TRBJ1-6	TRBV19	-	-	CASSTRENSPLHF	TGTGCCAGTAGTACGCGAGAGAATTCACCCCTCCACTTT
TRBJ2-3	TRBV10-1	-	-	CASGPGRDTQYF	TGCGCCAGCGGCCCAGGGAGGGATACGCAGTATTTT
TRBJ1-1	TRBV10-3	TRBD1	-	CATLGQRMNTEAFF	TGTGCCACCCTGGGACAGCGTATGAACACTGAAGCTTTCTTT
TRBJ2-5	TRBV19	-	once	CASRGRGRSQETQYF	TGTGCCAGCCGCGGGCGGGGGCGATCCCAAGAGACCCAGTACTTC
TRBJ1-2	TRBV2	TRBD1	-	CARRRQGPNYGYTF	TGTGCCAGGAGAAGACAGGGGCCGAACTATGGCTACACCTTC
TRBJ1-6	TRBV3-1/TRBV3-2	-	-	CASSQSSSGASPLHF	TGTGCCAGCAGCCAGAGCTCCTCTGGAGCTTCACCCCTCCACTTT
TRBJ2-3	TRBV4-1	-	-	CASSQVAQLGPDTQYF	TGCGCCAGCAGCCAAGTGGCCCAGCTAGGCCCAGATACGCAGTATTTT
TRBJ1-4	TRBV11-2	TRBD1	-	CASSLWDRGDEKLFF	TGTGCCAGCAGCTTATGGGACAGGGGAGATGAAAAACTGTTTTTT
TRBJ1-1	TRBV6-4	TRBD1	many	CASRDTGGANEAFF	TGTGCCAGCAGGGATACAGGGGGCGCGAATGAAGCTTTCTTT
TRBJ2-7	TRBV3-1/TRBV3-2	TRBD2	-	CASSQSSGGGWGYEQYF	TGTGCCAGCAGCCAATCTAGCGGGGGTGGTTGGGGCTACGAGCAGTACTTC
TRBJ1-2	TRBV19	-	-	CASTPGGPANYGYTF	TGTGCCAGTACCCCCGGAGGCCCAGCTAACTATGGCTACACCTTC